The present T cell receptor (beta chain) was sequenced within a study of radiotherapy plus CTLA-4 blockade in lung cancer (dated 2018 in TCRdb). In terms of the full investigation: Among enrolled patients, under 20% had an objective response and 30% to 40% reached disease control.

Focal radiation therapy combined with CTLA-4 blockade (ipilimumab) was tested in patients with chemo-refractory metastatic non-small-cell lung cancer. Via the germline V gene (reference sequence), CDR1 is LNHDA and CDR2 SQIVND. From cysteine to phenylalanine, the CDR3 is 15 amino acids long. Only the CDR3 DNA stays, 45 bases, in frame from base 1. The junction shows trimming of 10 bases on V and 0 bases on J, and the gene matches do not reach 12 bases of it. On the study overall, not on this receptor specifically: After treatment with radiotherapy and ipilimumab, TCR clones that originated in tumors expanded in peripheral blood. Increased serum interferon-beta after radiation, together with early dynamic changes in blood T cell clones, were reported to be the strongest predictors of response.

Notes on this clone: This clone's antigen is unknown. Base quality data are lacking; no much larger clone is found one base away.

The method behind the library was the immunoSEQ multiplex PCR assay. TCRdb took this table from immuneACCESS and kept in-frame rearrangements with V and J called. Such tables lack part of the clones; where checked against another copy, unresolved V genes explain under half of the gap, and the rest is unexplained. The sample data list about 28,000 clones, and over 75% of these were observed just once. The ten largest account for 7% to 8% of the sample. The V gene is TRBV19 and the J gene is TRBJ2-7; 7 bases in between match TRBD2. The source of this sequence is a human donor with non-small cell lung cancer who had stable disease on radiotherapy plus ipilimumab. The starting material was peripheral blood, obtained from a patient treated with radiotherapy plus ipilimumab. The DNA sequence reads TGTGCCACCTCGATCGAAGCGGGGTCCTCCTACGAGCAGTACTTC. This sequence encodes CATSIEAGSSYEQYF.